Shown below are 30 T cell receptor beta chains from a single sample sequenced in a study of T cell repertoires in ileal Crohn's disease. Profiled with immunoSEQ multiplex PCR; TCRdb holds only in-frame clones, not every one. Of over 2,000 clones listed, roughly 96% were seen once; the top ten hold 1.2%. Sequenced sample: ileal tissue. All receptors derive from an adult with Crohn's disease.

This chain connects TRBV2 to TRBJ2-5, with D perhaps matching TRBD2 (5 bases). The DNA end favors TRBJ2-7, so the J call may be wrong. The CDR3 runs 12 residues. Germline CDR1 SNHLY, CDR2 FYNNEI. The CDR3 DNA reads as TGTGCCAGCTCTGAAGGGAGCGACGAGCAGTACTTC. Translated: CASSEGSDEQYF.

This clone was found once. The gene calls are TRBV9 and TRBJ1-2, with 7 bases fitting TRBD1. Trimming cost V 4 bases and J 0 bases; bases outside gene matches: 6. Germline V gene sequence: CDR1 SGDLS, CDR2 YYNGEE. CDR3 length: 15 amino acids. The CDR3 loop reads CASSLSGTANYGYTF. The CDR3 bases are TGTGCCAGCAGCTTAAGTGGGACAGCTAACTATGGCTACACCTTC.

This clone was recorded once. The chain recombines TRBV10-2 with TRBJ2-7; D possibly corresponds to TRBD2 (6 bases). CDR1 WSHSY and CDR2 SAAADI come from the germline V gene. V was pared by 6 bases and J by 2 bases, with 8 bases between. The CDR3 sequence is 12 residues long. CDR3 in amino acids: CASSPGAYEQYV. The CDR3, as DNA: TGCGCCAGCAGCCCGGGAGCCTACGAGCAGTACGTC.

The chain employs TRBV28 and TRBJ1-5; a weak D match, TRBD1 (5 bases). The germline V and J ends were trimmed by 7 bases and 0 bases, with 16 bases remaining between them. CDR1 is MDHEN, CDR2 SYDVKM, per germline. CDR3 length equals 16 residues. The CDR3 spells CASNKQVLYSNQPQHF. CDR3 coding DNA: TGTGCCAGCAACAAACAGGTCCTCTATAGCAATCAGCCCCAGCATTTT.

The rearrangement links TRBV15 to TRBJ2-7, with a tentative D call TRBD1 (5 bases). Trimming removed 0 bases from V and 7 bases from J, with 13 bases in between. The germline CDR1 and CDR2 sequences are LNHNV and YYDKDF (reference sequence). CDR3 length: 14 residues. CDR3 nucleotide sequence: TGTGCCACCAGCAGAGACAGGGCATCGGGTGAGCAGTACTTC. Encoded protein: CATSRDRASGEQYF.

Concerning this clone: One end of the junction does not line up with germline, which may come from a read error. The gene calls are TRBV2 and TRBJ2-1, with TRBD2 matching 10 bases. CDR3 length: 16 amino acids. Germline V gene sequence: CDR1 SNHLY, CDR2 FYNNEI. In DNA form, the CDR3 reads TGTGCCAGCAGTAAAGCGGGAGGGCGGTCCTACAATGAGCAGTTCTTC. Its translation: CASSKAGGRSYNEQFF. The whole variable domain, remainder taken from reference TRBV2 and TRBJ2-1, is EPEVTQTPSHQVTQMGQEVILRCVPISNHLYFYWYRQILGQKVEFLVSFYNNEISEKSEIFDDQFSVERPDGSNFTLKIRSTKLEDSAMYFCASSKAGGRSYNEQFFGPGTRLTVL.

The J gene is TRBJ1-4, the V gene TRBV27; D unresolved. V lost 4 bases to trimming and J lost 8 bases, with 14 bases between them. CDR1 is MNHEY and CDR2 is SMNVEV in the germline V gene (reference sequence). CDR3 size: 14 residues. The CDR3 protein is CASSSPGRHEKLFF. CDR3 in DNA: TGTGCCAGCAGTTCCCCGGGGAGGCACGAAAAACTGTTTTTT.

This clone was counted a single time. The chain uses TRBV11-3 and TRBJ1-1, with D possibly being TRBD1 (6 bases). Trimming took 2 bases from V and 1 from J, leaving 11 bases between them. In germline, CDR1 is SGHNT, CDR2 YENEEA. This CDR3 has 15 amino acids. The CDR3 loop reads CASSLTPTGNTEAFF. CDR3 in DNA: TGTGCCAGCAGCTTAACCCCGACAGGGAACACTGAAGCTTTCTTT. The full variable domain, its missing parts supplied by reference TRBV11-3 and TRBJ1-1, is EAGVVQSPRYKIIEKKQPVAFWCNPISGHNTLYWYLQNLGQGPELLIRYENEEAVDDSQLPKDRFSAERLKGVDSTLKIQPAELGDSAVYLCASSLTPTGNTEAFFGQGTRLTVV.

This chain uses TRBV28 with TRBJ1-6; TRBD1 agrees at 9 bases. CDR1 and CDR2 (germline): MDHEN, SYDVKM. The V gene end was trimmed by 4 bases and the J gene end by 13 bases; junction bases not matched to a gene: 14. There are 16 residues in the CDR3. The CDR3, as DNA: TGTGCCAGCAGTTATACGGACAGGGGTGTGTCGTGGCCCCTCCACTTT. This codes for CASSYTDRGVSWPLHF.

This chain joins TRBV5-1 and TRBJ1-1, with 7 bases lining up with TRBD1. The germline gives CDR1 SGHRS, CDR2 YFSETQ. The length of the CDR3 is 15 residues. Trimming at V came to 3 bases and at J to 0 bases, leaving 5 bases not matched to a gene. The CDR3 bases are TGCGCCAGCAGCTGGGGGACAGACATGAACACTGAAGCTTTCTTT. It translates to CASSWGTDMNTEAFF.

The chain uses TRBV28 and TRBJ1-5, with D perhaps matching TRBD1 (5 bases). From germline, CDR1 is MDHEN and CDR2 SYDVKM. Trimming stripped 7 bases from V and 1 base from J, with 17 bases between. This CDR3 contains 16 residues. The CDR3 region is CASTPGGVGSNQPQHF. DNA of the CDR3: TGTGCCAGCACCCCCGGGGGAGTAGGGAGCAATCAGCCCCAGCATTTT.

The V call is TRBV28, the J call TRBJ1-1; a weak D match, TRBD1 (6 bases). CDR3 length equals 16 residues. Germline-derived CDR1 and CDR2 are MDHEN and SYDVKM. The germline V and J ends were trimmed by 8 bases and 1 base, with 20 bases remaining between them. For the CDR3, the DNA is TGTGCCAGCGGGTCCGACAGTGGGGGCAAGAACACTGAAGCTTTCTTT. Translating gives CASGSDSGGKNTEAFF.

This clone was counted once. The rearrangement joins TRBV5-1 to TRBJ1-1; D unresolved. The germline gives CDR1 SGHRS, CDR2 YFSETQ. The CDR3 extends over 14 amino acids. V was trimmed by 1 base and J by 2 bases, leaving 9 bases between them. CDR3 amino acids: CASSLQATNTEAFF. CDR3 sequence (DNA): TGCGCCAGCAGCTTGCAAGCGACTAACACTGAAGCTTTCTTT.

V is TRBV19 and J is TRBJ2-7; D call uncertain. V lost 4 bases to trimming and J lost 1 base, with 5 bases between them. Germline CDR1 and CDR2: LNHDA and SQIVND (reference sequence). The CDR3 is 12 amino acids. CDR3 bases: TGTGCCAGTAGTAGCGGATCCTACGAGCAGTACTTC. It translates to CASSSGSYEQYF.

J is TRBJ2-7 and V is TRBV27; tentative D call: TRBD2 (5 bases). Germline V gene data show CDR1 as MNHEY and CDR2 as SMNVEV (reference sequence). The V end lost 6 bases, the J end lost 4 bases, and 16 bases lay between the germline ends. This CDR3 region has 14 residues. Written as DNA, the CDR3 is TGTGCCAGCAGAACGCTCGGAGGCAGATACGAGCAGTACTTC. Protein: CASRTLGGRYEQYF.

This clone appeared once. The rearrangement links TRBV6-1 to TRBJ1-5; D perhaps matches TRBD1 (6 bases). V lost 9 bases and J 3 bases, leaving 12 bases between the germline ends. The CDR3 loop spans 13 amino acids. CDR1 MNHNS and CDR2 SASEGT come from the germline V gene. This CDR3 reads CASNRDYNQPQHF. CDR3 coding DNA: TGTGCCAGTAACAGGGACTACAATCAGCCCCAGCATTTT.

This CDR3 is CAISEGQGEGYTF. The CDR3 DNA is TGTGCCATCAGTGAGGGACAGGGTGAAGGCTACACCTTC. The chain couples TRBV10-3 to TRBJ1-2, with 8 bases identical to TRBD1. This CDR3 comprises 13 residues. Looked up from germline, CDR1 is ENHRY and CDR2 is SYGVKD. The junction had 4 bases not matched to a gene; V was cut back by 2 bases and J by 8 bases.

J is TRBJ2-3 and V is TRBV4-1; tentatively, D is TRBD1 (7 bases). The germline V gene has CDR1 MGHRA and CDR2 YSYEKL. The CDR3 contains 16 residues. The V end was cut by 6 bases, the J end by 3 bases, with 19 bases between. The DNA of the CDR3 is TGCGCCAGCAGACCCCGATGGGCGGGACAGACAGATACGCAGTATTTT. Its translation: CASRPRWAGQTDTQYF.

The chain uses TRBV5-1 and TRBJ1-4, with 8 nucleotides matching TRBD1. CDR3 length: 15 amino acids. CDR1 is SGHRS, CDR2 YFSETQ, per germline. V shed 2 bases, J shed 11 bases, and the junction held 11 bases outside the gene matches. The CDR3, as DNA: TGCGCCAGCAGCTTCGGAGCAGGGGGCGGCTCCAAACTGTTTTTT. It specifies CASSFGAGGGSKLFF. The whole variable domain, filled in from reference TRBV5-1 and TRBJ1-4, reads KAGVTQTPRYLIKTRGQQVTLSCSPISGHRSVSWYQQTPGQGLQFLFEYFSETQRNKGNFPGRFSGRQFSNSRSEMNVSTLELGDSALYLCASSFGAGGGSKLFFGSGTQLSVL.

The rearrangement links TRBV25-1 to TRBJ1-2; 7 positions agree with TRBD1. The CDR3 runs to 14 residues. The trim removed 6 bases at V and 5 bases at J, leaving 9 bases unmatched. The germline V gene has CDR1 MGHDK and CDR2 SYGVNS. CDR3 bases: TGTGCCAGCAGCGGAGGGACAGCCACATATGGCTACACCTTC. Translating gives CASSGGTATYGYTF.

The J gene is TRBJ2-4, the V gene TRBV5-1, with 8 bases that match TRBD1. J was trimmed by 5 bases and V by 0 bases; bases with no gene match: 4. Germline V gene sequence: CDR1 SGHRS, CDR2 YFSETQ. CDR3 length equals 15 residues. CDR3 nucleotide sequence: TGCGCCAGCAGCTTGGGGGACAGGATCCAAAACATTCAGTACTTC. Its protein product is CASSLGDRIQNIQYF.

This chain uses TRBV7-3 with TRBJ2-1; 10 positions match TRBD1. V shed 1 base and J 6 bases; nucleotides not matched to a gene: 27. Germline lookup yields CDR1 SGHTA and CDR2 FQGTGA. This CDR3 is 23 amino acids long. This chain's CDR3 is CASSLRSKLSMDRGAYARNEQFF. The DNA of the CDR3 is TGTGCCAGCAGCTTAAGGTCTAAGCTTTCGATGGACAGGGGGGCATATGCACGCAATGAGCAGTTCTTC.

V usage is TRBV5-4 and J usage is TRBJ2-7, with TRBD1 as a possible D gene (5 bases). The CDR3 runs to 13 residues. The V and J ends lost 4 bases and 6 bases respectively, with 14 bases between them. Germline CDR1 and CDR2: SGHNT and YYREEE (reference sequence). CDR3 region: CASSLRGQGEQYV. In DNA, the CDR3 is TGTGCCAGCAGCCTCAGAGGACAAGGCGAGCAGTACGTC.

The V gene is TRBV6-6, the J gene TRBJ2-5, with D unclear. The germline V and J ends were trimmed by 4 bases and 5 bases, with 20 bases remaining between them. Per germline, CDR1 MNHNY and CDR2 SVGAGI (reference sequence). This CDR3 region has 16 residues. This CDR3 is CASSSPLRSNRETQYF. The CDR3 DNA reads as TGTGCCAGCAGTTCCCCACTCCGCTCAAACCGCGAGACCCAGTACTTC.

The chain carries TRBV11-2 and TRBJ2-2; D possibly corresponds to TRBD2 (7 bases). Trimming took 5 bases from V and 7 from J, leaving 17 bases between them. CDR1 SGHAT and CDR2 FQNNGV come from the germline V gene. The length of the CDR3 is 15 residues. The DNA for the CDR3 is TGTGCCAGCAGCCCTGAGGGGGGGGTCTACGGGGAGCTGTTTTTT. Its translation is CASSPEGGVYGELFF.

The genes are TRBV7-7 and TRBJ2-1, with TRBD1 matching over 9 bases. Germline CDR1 SSHAT, CDR2 FNYEAQ (reference sequence). The CDR3 runs to 14 residues. The CDR3 DNA sequence: TGTGCTACGTCCCGGGACAGGGCGACGAATGAGCAGTTCTTC. Its protein is CATSRDRATNEQFF.

The chain carries TRBV5-6 and TRBJ1-4; D call uncertain. The V gene's germline CDR1 is SGHDT and CDR2 YYEEEE. This CDR3 has 13 residues. V was pared by 4 bases and J by 0 bases, with 4 bases between. CDR3 in DNA: TGTGCCAGCAGCCTCCCAACTAATGAAAAACTGTTTTTT. It yields the protein CASSLPTNEKLFF.

V is TRBV7-9 and J is TRBJ2-7; tentative D call: TRBD2 (5 bases). The V and J ends lost 5 bases and 4 bases respectively, with 15 bases between them. The CDR3 contains 14 residues. Looked up from germline, CDR1 is SEHNR and CDR2 is FQNEAQ (reference sequence). The CDR3 DNA reads as TGTGCCAGCAGCCAAACGAACGGGGTATACGAGCAGTACGTC. Protein: CASSQTNGVYEQYV.

The chain employs TRBV6-5 and TRBJ1-4, with 7 bases aligning to TRBD1. Germline V gene data show CDR1 as MNHEY and CDR2 as SVGAGI. With 6 bases clipped from V and 4 bases from J, the junction kept 2 bases outside the gene matches. The CDR3 runs 13 residues. This CDR3 is CASSRGINEKLFF. CDR3 in DNA: TGTGCCAGCAGCAGGGGGATTAATGAAAAACTGTTTTTT.

This chain joins TRBV18 and TRBJ1-4; 9 nucleotides align to TRBD1. The CDR3 loop spans 19 amino acids. V lost 5 bases, J lost 5 bases, and 18 bases stayed unmatched. Germline assignment: CDR1 KGHSH and CDR2 LQKENI. CDR3 protein: CASSSPTGGTTYANEKLFF. The CDR3 region has the DNA TGTGCCAGCTCATCCCCGACAGGGGGAACCACTTACGCGAATGAAAAACTGTTTTTT.